This passage covers 9 T cell receptor beta chains from one sample sequenced in a study of T cells in Graves' hyperthyroidism and ophthalmopathy. There were TCR beta CDR3 regions amplified from RNA transcripts. HTBI primers were the set used in a first-round RT-PCR of the TCR CDR3. TCRdb processed the multiplex PCR reads anew with MiXCR; each CDR3 protein has one entry. The sample holds roughly 510,000 distinct CDR3 sequences, 46% seen once. The specimen was peripheral blood or thyroid tissue (not recorded which). These receptors all stem from an adult woman with Graves' disease, either hyperthyroidism or ophthalmopathy (not recorded which).

The table lists this clonotype with a few counts. The chain links TRBV7-6 to TRBJ1-1, with D possibly TRBD1 on 6 matching bases. Per the germline V gene, CDR1 is SGHVS and CDR2 is FNYEAQ. The CDR3 covers 15 residues. The V gene lost 2 bases and the J gene lost 2 bases, with 12 bases spanning the gap. CDR3 in amino acids: CASSLLDRQNTEAFF. CDR3 nucleotide sequence: TGTGCCAGCAGCTTATTAGACAGGCAAAACACTGAAGCTTTCTTT.

This clonotype was picked up a small number of times. The chain is built from TRBV7-2 and TRBJ2-7; 8 bases are shared with TRBD2. Losses at the gene ends were 5 bases for V and 3 bases for J; bases not matched to a gene: 3. Germline CDR1 and CDR2: SGHTA and FQGNSA. There are 13 residues in the CDR3. CDR3 in DNA: TGTGCCAGCAGCCATGCGGGGGGCTACGAGCAGTACTTC. It codes for CASSHAGGYEQYF.

The chain carries TRBV6-4 and TRBJ1-6; D gene ambiguous. Germline V gives CDR1 MRHNA, CDR2 SNTAGT. V lost 4 bases, J lost 13 bases, and 14 bases lay in between. The CDR3 loop spans 13 amino acids. This chain's CDR3 is CASSGEVGQPLHF. The DNA for the CDR3 is TGTGCCAGCAGTGGTGAGGTTGGTCAGCCCCTCCACTTT.

The chain carries TRBV19 and TRBJ2-1; 7 positions match TRBD2. Germline CDR1 and CDR2: LNHDA and SQIVND (reference sequence). CDR3 length equals 15 residues. V dropped 4 bases and J dropped 3; count of bases not matched to a gene: 6. For the CDR3, the DNA is TGTGCCAGTAGTACCGGGACTAACAACTACAATGAGCAGTTCTTC. It is translated as CASSTGTNNYNEQFF.

This clonotype was detected a few times. This chain links TRBV29-1 with TRBJ2-7, with 10 bases matching TRBD2. The CDR3 loop spans 14 amino acids. The J segment lost 3 bases and the V segment lost 8 bases, leaving 10 bases of the junction unmatched. The germline V gene has CDR1 SQVTM and CDR2 ANQGSEA. The chain's CDR3 is CSSLEREGNYEQYF. As DNA, the CDR3 is TGCAGCAGTCTGGAGCGGGAGGGAAACTACGAGCAGTACTTC.

V and J are TRBV29-1 and TRBJ2-7; D is possibly TRBD1 (6 bases). The germline V and J ends were trimmed by 3 bases and 6 bases, with 9 bases remaining between them. The CDR3 extends over 11 amino acids. The germline V gene encodes CDR1 SQVTM and CDR2 ANQGSEA. CDR3 loop: CSVDRGSEQYF. The CDR3 DNA reads TGCAGCGTTGACAGGGGTTCCGAGCAGTACTTC.

This clonotype has ten or more counts. This chain uses TRBV20-1 with TRBJ2-5; 9 bases fit TRBD1. The CDR3 loop spans 14 amino acids. Trimming at V came to 3 bases and at J to 4 bases, leaving 6 bases not matched to a gene. Germline assignment: CDR1 DFQATT and CDR2 SNEGSKA (reference sequence). The CDR3 here is CSARTGTGRETQYF. The CDR3 nucleotides are TGCAGTGCTAGGACCGGGACAGGGAGAGAGACCCAGTACTTC.

This clonotype was observed once. The chain carries TRBV20-1 and TRBJ2-2, with a weak D call TRBD1 (6 bases). Looked up from germline, CDR1 is DFQATT and CDR2 is SNEGSKA (reference sequence). This CDR3 comprises 15 residues. Trimming shortened V by 3 bases and J by 3 bases, and 14 bases separated the two germline ends. CDR3 nucleotide sequence: TGCAGTGCTAGCCACCACAAGGGGGACACCGGGGAGCTGTTTTTT. Residues: CSASHHKGDTGELFF.

On this clonotype: A much larger clone differs from this one at a single base, so this may be a read error. The chain is built from TRBV5-5 and TRBJ1-2; TRBD1 matches at 7 bases. Germline trimming cut 4 bases from V and 0 bases from J; bases unmatched to any gene: 12. This CDR3 region has 17 residues. Germline V gives CDR1 SGHKS, CDR2 YYEKEE (reference sequence). The CDR3 region is CASSPSGMTGTNYGYTF. CDR3 in DNA: TGTGCCAGCAGCCCGAGCGGGATGACAGGGACTAACTATGGCTACACCTTC. The variable domain in full, with the rest retrieved from reference TRBV5-5 and TRBJ1-2, is DAGVTQSPTHLIKTRGQQVTLRCSPISGHKSVSWYQQVLGQGPQFIFQYYEKEERGRGNFPDRFSARQFPNYSSELNVNALLLGDSALYLCASSPSGMTGTNYGYTFGSGTRLTVV.